These T cell receptor beta chains were read from a single sample in a study of blood T cell repertoires in COVID-19. The method was immunoSEQ multiplex PCR; TCRdb's version includes in-frame clones alone and lacks a portion of them. In the table there are just over 300,000 clones, 80% to 90% of which are singletons. Material: PBMCs or T cells enriched from blood (not recorded which). The receptors stem from a man aged 25 to 40 who had recovered from COVID-19. Both conserved end residues are part of each CDR3. The D gene is left open where the match is weak. The size of a clone is reported for some rows only, either as once, few or many, or as a class for expanded clones.

D gene,clone size,J gene,V gene,CDR3 DNA,CDR3 protein
TRBD1,.,TRBJ2-5,TRBV5-1,TGCGCCAGCAGCCCTTCCCAGGGGGCGAAGACCCAGTACTTC,CASSPSQGAKTQYF
TRBD1,.,TRBJ1-1,TRBV18,TGTGCCAGCTCACGATGGACAGGGGGCCTAGAGACTGAAGCTTTCTTT,CASSRWTGGLETEAFF
.,.,TRBJ1-4,TRBV25-1,TGTGCCAGCAGTGAACCCGTCAGGGAAAAACTGTTTTTT,CASSEPVREKLFF
.,.,TRBJ1-5,TRBV20-1,TGCAGTGCTAGTGAGGCGACAGCTTATAGCAATCAGCCCCAGCATTTT,CSASEATAYSNQPQHF
TRBD2,.,TRBJ2-1,TRBV7-2,TGTGCCAGCAGCCCAGTAGCGGGGGGCGCCCACAATGAGCAGTTCTTC,CASSPVAGGAHNEQFF
TRBD2,.,TRBJ2-5,TRBV10-2,TGCGCCAGCAGTGAAGCGGAGCGGGGGGACCAAGAGACCCAGTACTTC,CASSEAERGDQETQYF
TRBD2,.,TRBJ2-1,TRBV29-1,TGCAGCGTTGAAGGGCAGTTCGGCGGGGGGGCCACTCCTGAGCAGTTCTTC,CSVEGQFGGGATPEQFF
.,once,TRBJ2-7,TRBV24-1,TGTGCCACCAGTGCCAGGACAGTTTGGTGGGAGCAGTACTTC,CATSARTVWWEQYF
.,few,TRBJ2-3,TRBV6-4,TGTGCCAGCAGTGAGCGGGGCACAGATACGCAGTATTTT,CASSERGTDTQYF
.,.,TRBJ1-5,TRBV19,TGTGCCAGTAGTATTGGCGGGCTCGGCAATCAGCCCCAGCATTTT,CASSIGGLGNQPQHF
TRBD2,.,TRBJ2-1,TRBV27,TGTGCCAGCAGTTTAGGCCTAGCGGTGACCTACAATGAGCAGTTCTTC,CASSLGLAVTYNEQFF
.,.,TRBJ2-1,TRBV6-2/TRBV6-3,TGTGCCAGCAGCTTCCTCGAGGGTGAGCAGTTCTTC,CASSFLEGEQFF
.,.,TRBJ1-2,TRBV6-5,TGTGCCAGCGCCGGGTTAGCTAACTATGGCTACACCTTC,CASAGLANYGYTF
TRBD1,.,TRBJ1-1,TRBV27,TGTGCCAGCAGTTTATCAGGGGGCGGGAACACTGAAGCTTTCTTT,CASSLSGGGNTEAFF
.,.,TRBJ2-1,TRBV3-1/TRBV3-2,TGTGCCAGCAGCCAAGAAGTCTCAGGGGTCAAGTTCTTC,CASSQEVSGVKFF
TRBD2,once,TRBJ2-2,TRBV5-1,TGCGCCAGCAGCTTGGCGGCTAGCGGGGACCGTTCGGCCGGGGAGCTGTTTTTT,CASSLAASGDRSAGELFF
.,.,TRBJ1-3,TRBV21-1,TGTGCCAGCAGCATCCACAGGGACTCTGGAAACACCATATATTTT,CASSIHRDSGNTIYF